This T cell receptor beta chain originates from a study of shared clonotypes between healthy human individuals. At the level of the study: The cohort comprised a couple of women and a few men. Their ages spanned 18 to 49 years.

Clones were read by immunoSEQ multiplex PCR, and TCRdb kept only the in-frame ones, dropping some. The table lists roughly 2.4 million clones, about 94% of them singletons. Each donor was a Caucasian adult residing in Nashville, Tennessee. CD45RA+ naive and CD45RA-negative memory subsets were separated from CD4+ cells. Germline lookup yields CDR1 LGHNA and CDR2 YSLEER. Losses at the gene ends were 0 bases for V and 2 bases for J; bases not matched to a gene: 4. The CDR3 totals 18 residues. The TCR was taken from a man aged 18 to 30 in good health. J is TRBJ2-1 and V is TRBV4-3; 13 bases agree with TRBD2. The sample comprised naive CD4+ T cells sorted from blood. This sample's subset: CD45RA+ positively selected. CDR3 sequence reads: CASSQDWGLAGPYNEQFF. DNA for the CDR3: TGCGCCAGCAGCCAAGACTGGGGACTAGCGGGACCCTACAATGAGCAGTTCTTC.